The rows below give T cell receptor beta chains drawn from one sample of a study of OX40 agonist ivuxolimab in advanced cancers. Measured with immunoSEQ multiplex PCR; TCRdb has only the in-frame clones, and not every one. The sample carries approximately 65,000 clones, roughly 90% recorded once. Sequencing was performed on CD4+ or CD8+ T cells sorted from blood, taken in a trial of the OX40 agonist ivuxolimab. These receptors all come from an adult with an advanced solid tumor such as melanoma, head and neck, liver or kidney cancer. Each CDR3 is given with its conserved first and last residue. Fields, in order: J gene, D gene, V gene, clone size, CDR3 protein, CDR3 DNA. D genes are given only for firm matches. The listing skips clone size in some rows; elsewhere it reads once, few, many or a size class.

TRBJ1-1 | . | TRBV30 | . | CAWQQNTEAFF | TGTGCCTGGCAACAGAACACTGAAGCTTTCTTT
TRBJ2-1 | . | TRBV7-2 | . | CASSLAAGSYNEQFF | TGTGCCAGCAGCTTAGCGGCAGGGTCCTACAATGAGCAGTTCTTC
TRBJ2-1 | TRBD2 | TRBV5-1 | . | CASSLAGLAGFGDNEQFF | TGCGCCAGCAGCTTGGCCGGGCTAGCGGGGTTTGGGGACAATGAGCAGTTCTTC
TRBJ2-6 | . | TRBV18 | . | CASSPLAPSGANVLTF | TGTGCCAGCTCACCTTTAGCCCCCTCTGGGGCCAACGTCCTGACTTTC
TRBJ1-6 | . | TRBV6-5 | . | CASSGLPSYNSPLHF | TGTGCCAGCTCAGGGTTACCCTCCTATAATTCACCCCTCCACTTT
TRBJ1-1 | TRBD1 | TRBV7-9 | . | CASSLMPGGMAFF | TGTGCCAGCAGCTTAATGCCAGGGGGTATGGCTTTCTTT
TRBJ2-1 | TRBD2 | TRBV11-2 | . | CASSFGAGGYNEQFF | TGTGCCAGCAGCTTTGGTGCGGGAGGATACAATGAGCAGTTCTTC
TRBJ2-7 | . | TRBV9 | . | CASSPADRSYEQYF | TGTGCCAGCAGCCCGGCGGACCGCTCCTACGAGCAGTACTTC
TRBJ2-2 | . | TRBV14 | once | CASSQLLVAGELFF | TGTGCCAGCAGCCAGCTACTAGTCGCCGGGGAGCTGTTTTTT
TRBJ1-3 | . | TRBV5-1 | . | CASSLAGRGNTIYF | TGCGCCAGCAGCTTGGCAGGGCGCGGAAACACCATATATTTT
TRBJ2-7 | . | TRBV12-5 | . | CASAQVRVVYEQYF | TGTGCTAGTGCCCAAGTAAGGGTTGTCTACGAGCAGTACTTC